One and the same sample provided the 23 T cell receptor beta chains below, sequenced in a study of T cell repertoires in cytomegalovirus infection. A single record per CDR3 protein comes from TCRdb applying MiXCR to the reads. The sample lists some 120,000 distinct CDR3 sequences; about 9.4% were seen once. Their recognized antigens are unknown. The specimen was PBMCs, sequenced either directly or after in vitro stimulation (not recorded which). These receptors came from a human donor in good health (CMV status not recorded). Some clones in this sample may be carry-over from other donors' samples.

The gene calls are TRBV20-1 and TRBJ2-5; D possibly matches TRBD1 or TRBD2 (6 bases each). Germline V CDR1 and CDR2: DFQATT, SNEGSKA (reference sequence). The length of the CDR3 is 15 residues. Trimming shortened V by 0 bases and J by 1 base, and 12 bases separated the two germline ends. The chain's CDR3 is CSARDRGRIQETQYF. For the CDR3, the DNA is TGCAGTGCTAGAGATCGGGGGCGAATCCAAGAGACCCAGTACTTC.

The table lists this clonotype with a few counts. The gene calls are TRBV28 and TRBJ2-5; 8 nucleotides align to TRBD2. Germline V lookup: CDR1 MDHEN, CDR2 SYDVKM. The CDR3 length is 12 residues. After removal of 10 bases from V and 4 bases from J, the junction contained 5 bases not matched to a gene. The DNA for the CDR3 is TGTGCCACCAGCGGGAGCCGAGAGACCCAGTACTTC. Amino acids: CATSGSRETQYF.

In this sample, this clonotype turned up many times. The V gene is TRBV7-9, the J gene TRBJ2-2; TRBD1 might be the D (6 bases). Trimming cost V 0 bases and J 2 bases, with 13 bases left between them. This CDR3 spans 17 amino acids. The germline V gene encodes CDR1 SEHNR and CDR2 FQNEAQ (reference sequence). CDR3 in amino acids: CASSLAGGQTNTGELFF. The CDR3 coding sequence is TGTGCCAGCAGCTTAGCCGGCGGACAGACAAACACCGGGGAGCTGTTTTTT.

The table lists this clonotype with many counts. The chain couples TRBV12-3 or TRBV12-4 to TRBJ1-1; no clear D. This CDR3 is 16 amino acids long. Trimming left V 0 bases short and J 4 bases short, with 15 bases between. The CDR3 bases are TGTGCCAGCAGTTTAGCGACCGGTGTTGGTGGCACTGAAGCTTTCTTT. Translation: CASSLATGVGGTEAFF.

This clonotype was seen only once. V and J are TRBV10-3 and TRBJ2-4; the match to TRBD2 covers 7 bases. Germline CDR1 and CDR2: ENHRY and SYGVKD. V lost 3 bases to trimming and J lost 3 bases; unmatched junction nucleotides: 2. The CDR3 spans 14 residues. The CDR3 loop reads CAISDPGGKNIQYF. CDR3 sequence (DNA): TGTGCCATCAGTGACCCGGGGGGCAAAAACATTCAGTACTTC.

This clonotype was counted ten times or more. V usage is TRBV15 and J usage is TRBJ2-7; D is uncertain. Deletions cut 3 bases from V and 0 bases from J, with 12 bases between. CDR1 and CDR2 from the germline V gene are LNHNV and YYDKDF (reference sequence). The CDR3 spans 15 residues. CDR3 in DNA: TGTGCCACCAGCAGCGCGAGCGCGATCTCCTACGAGCAGTACTTC. Translated, it gives CATSSASAISYEQYF.

The chain is built from TRBV9 and TRBJ1-1; 7 positions agree with TRBD1. Germline CDR1 and CDR2: SGDLS and YYNGEE. Germline trimming cut 3 bases from V and 1 base from J; bases unmatched to any gene: 3. This CDR3 spans 14 amino acids. CDR3 residues: CASSARQGNTEAFF. For the CDR3, the DNA is TGTGCCAGCAGCGCCCGACAGGGGAACACTGAAGCTTTCTTT.

This clonotype was detected a few times. The chain has TRBV20-1 and TRBJ2-2; D is perhaps TRBD1 (6 bases). Germline V CDR1 and CDR2: DFQATT, SNEGSKA (reference sequence). The CDR3 has 16 amino acids. Trimming took off 6 bases at V and 1 base at J, with 18 bases between the two ends. The CDR3, as DNA: TGCAGTGCCAGACCGGCCGCACAGGGGAACACCGGGGAGCTGTTTTTT. Protein product: CSARPAAQGNTGELFF.

This clonotype was counted ten times or more. The CDR3 DNA is TGTGCCACGGGAAAACAGGGGGGAGATGAGCAGTTCTTC. Protein product: CATGKQGGDEQFF. This chain connects TRBV10-3 to TRBJ2-1; 8 bases match TRBD1. Germline-derived CDR1 and CDR2 are ENHRY and SYGVKD. The CDR3 consists of 13 residues. Losses at the gene ends were 10 bases for V and 8 bases for J; bases not matched to a gene: 10.

The chain couples TRBV7-9 to TRBJ2-2; D ambiguous. Germline CDR1 and CDR2: SEHNR and FQNEAQ (reference sequence). Trimming took 4 bases from V and 8 from J, leaving 20 bases between them. This CDR3 comprises 16 residues. The CDR3 here is CASSSDPLAAAGELFF. CDR3 sequence (DNA): TGTGCCAGCAGCTCGGACCCCCTTGCGGCGGCAGGGGAGCTGTTTTTT.

The sample holds many counts of this clonotype. The chain uses TRBV7-2 and TRBJ2-7; D remains unclear. Per germline, CDR1 SGHTA and CDR2 FQGNSA. This CDR3 has 13 amino acids. V gave up 1 base and J gave up 4 bases, with 8 bases separating them. CDR3 region: CASSLESPYEQYV. DNA of the CDR3: TGTGCCAGCAGCTTAGAGAGCCCTTACGAGCAGTACGTC.

This clonotype was recorded many times. The rearrangement uses TRBV7-6 and TRBJ1-1; 8 bases align to TRBD1. CDR1 is SGHVS, CDR2 FNYEAQ, per germline. CDR3 size: 17 residues. V lost 4 bases and J lost 4; bases outside the gene matches: 14. CDR3 in amino acids: CASSSPSGTGVGTEAFF. The CDR3 bases are TGTGCCAGCAGCTCTCCCTCTGGGACAGGAGTGGGCACTGAAGCTTTCTTT.

This chain joins TRBV10-3 and TRBJ1-2; D remains ambiguous. The CDR3 spans 16 residues. In germline, CDR1 is ENHRY, CDR2 SYGVKD. The V and J ends lost 2 bases and 2 bases respectively, with 15 bases between them. CDR3 sequence reads: CAISERSEVWNYGYTF. In nucleotides, the CDR3 is TGTGCCATCAGTGAGCGTTCGGAGGTTTGGAACTATGGCTACACCTTC.

In its sample, this clonotype was seen many times. The chain links TRBV20-1 to TRBJ2-1, with 7 nucleotides matching TRBD1. After removal of 0 bases from V and 4 bases from J, the junction contained 18 bases not matched to a gene. The CDR3 has 19 residues. Germline V CDR1 and CDR2: DFQATT, SNEGSKA (reference sequence). In DNA form, the CDR3 reads TGCAGTGCTAGAGACCCGGTTGACCAGGGGGACAAAATATACAATGAGCAGTTCTTC. Residues: CSARDPVDQGDKIYNEQFF.

In this sample, this clonotype turned up many times. This chain joins TRBV7-2 and TRBJ2-3, with 8 bases that match TRBD2. CDR3 length equals 15 residues. The V and J ends lost 0 bases and 2 bases, in that order; junction bases with no gene match: 1. Germline V lookup: CDR1 SGHTA, CDR2 FQGNSA. The CDR3 coding sequence is TGTGCCAGCAGCTTAGCCGGGAGGGACACAGATACGCAGTATTTT. Encoded protein: CASSLAGRDTDTQYF.

In this sample, this clonotype turned up many times. V usage is TRBV2 and J usage is TRBJ2-1; a possible D gene is TRBD2 (5 bases). There are 13 residues in the CDR3. Trimming left V 9 bases short and J 8 bases short, with 17 bases between. Germline V gene data show CDR1 as SNHLY and CDR2 as FYNNEI. This CDR3 reads CARDTLVRDEQFF. CDR3 coding DNA: TGTGCCAGAGATACACTAGTAAGGGATGAGCAGTTCTTC.

This clonotype was counted a few times. This rearrangement joins TRBV24-1 to TRBJ2-1; TRBD2 matches at 13 bases. The CDR3 spans 16 residues. V shed 2 bases and J 6 bases; nucleotides not matched to a gene: 3. Looked up from germline, CDR1 is KGHDR and CDR2 is SFDVKD. Here the CDR3 DNA reads TGTGCCACCAGTGATTCGACTAGCGGGAGGACCAATGAGCAGTTCTTC. Its protein product is CATSDSTSGRTNEQFF.

This clonotype came up a few times. V is TRBV9 and J is TRBJ1-2; weak D call: TRBD1 (6 bases). CDR1 and CDR2 (germline): SGDLS, YYNGEE. The CDR3 sequence is 14 residues long. V gave up 6 bases and J gave up 3 bases, with 15 bases separating them. CDR3 nucleotides: TGTGCCAGCACCGAGGCAGGGGATCACTATGGCTACACCTTC. Amino acids: CASTEAGDHYGYTF.

The CDR3 nucleotides read TGTGCCAGCAGCACATTTCAAGGCGAGACCCAGTACTTC. It codes for CASSTFQGETQYF. The chain recombines TRBV7-8 with TRBJ2-5, with D hard to call. Trimming left V 5 bases short and J 5 bases short, with 12 bases between. CDR1 SGHVS and CDR2 FQNEAQ come from the germline V gene. This CDR3 contains 13 residues.

This clonotype was found many times. The chain recombines TRBV18 with TRBJ2-3; D not certain. The V and J ends lost 6 bases and 2 bases respectively, with 15 bases between them. The V gene's germline CDR1 is KGHSH and CDR2 LQKENI. CDR3 size: 15 residues. Here the CDR3 DNA reads TGTGCCAGCTCTCAAAATCCGCCTCCCACAGATACGCAGTATTTT. Residues: CASSQNPPPTDTQYF.

The chain links TRBV20-1 to TRBJ2-3; 9 nucleotides align to TRBD1. Germline V gives CDR1 DFQATT, CDR2 SNEGSKA (reference sequence). J was trimmed by 6 bases and V by 5 bases; bases with no gene match: 6. The CDR3 runs 13 residues. The CDR3 bases are TGCAGTGCTGGACAGGGGTCAGGGGATACGCAGTATTTT. Translating it yields CSAGQGSGDTQYF.

There are many counts of this clonotype. This rearrangement joins TRBV4-1 to TRBJ2-5; D remains ambiguous. Germline loops: CDR1 MGHRA, CDR2 YSYEKL. Deletions cut 4 bases from V and 0 bases from J, with 12 bases between. This CDR3 has 15 amino acids. The CDR3 protein is CASSPSQTNQETQYF. Written as DNA, the CDR3 is TGCGCCAGCAGCCCCTCTCAAACCAACCAAGAGACCCAGTACTTC.

This clonotype was counted ten times or more. The gene calls are TRBV7-2 and TRBJ2-5; D not certain. This CDR3 region has 15 residues. Germline V lookup: CDR1 SGHTA, CDR2 FQGNSA. Between the trimmed V and J ends, which lost 6 bases and 5 bases, there was a span of 19 bases. For the CDR3, the DNA is TGTGCCAGCAGTTACCAAAGTGGGCAGTCGGAGACCCAGTACTTC. This codes for CASSYQSGQSETQYF.